The clone carrying this T cell receptor beta chain appeared a single time. Antigen unknown. Generated by immunoSEQ multiplex PCR, the TCRdb table keeps only in-frame clones and is missing some. The table includes approximately 27,000 clones, around 89% detected once. The data derive from a study of a mutant IDH1 vaccine in newly diagnosed glioma. As to time point: week 5, during vaccination. Vaccine doses each comprised 300 ug of mutant IDH1 20-mer peptide, with topical imiquimod. Germline V CDR1 and CDR2: SQVTM, ANQGSEA. The CDR3 covers 16 residues. Between the trimmed V and J ends, which lost 0 bases and 1 base, there was a span of 13 bases.

The chain uses TRBV29-1 and TRBJ2-1; tentatively, D is TRBD2 (7 bases). The TCR originated in a man between 18 and 29 years old with glioma. Source: PBMCs, taken from a glioma patient whose treatment included an IDH1 peptide vaccine. CDR3 in amino acids: CSVEERGEGSYNEQFF. The CDR3 DNA sequence: TGCAGCGTTGAAGAAAGGGGGGAGGGGTCCTACAATGAGCAGTTCTTC.